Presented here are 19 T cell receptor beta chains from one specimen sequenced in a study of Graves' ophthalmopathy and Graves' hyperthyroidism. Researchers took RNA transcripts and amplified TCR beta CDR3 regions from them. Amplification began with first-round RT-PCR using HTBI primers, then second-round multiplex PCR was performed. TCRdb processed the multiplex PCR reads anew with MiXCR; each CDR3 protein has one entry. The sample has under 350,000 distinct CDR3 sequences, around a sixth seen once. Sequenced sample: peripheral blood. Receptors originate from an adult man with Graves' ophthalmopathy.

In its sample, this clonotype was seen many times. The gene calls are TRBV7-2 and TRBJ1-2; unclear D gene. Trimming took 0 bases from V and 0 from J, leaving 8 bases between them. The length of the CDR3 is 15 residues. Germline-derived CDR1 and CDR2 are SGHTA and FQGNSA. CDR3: CASSLAAYPNYGYTF. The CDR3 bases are TGTGCCAGCAGCTTAGCCGCGTACCCTAACTATGGCTACACCTTC.

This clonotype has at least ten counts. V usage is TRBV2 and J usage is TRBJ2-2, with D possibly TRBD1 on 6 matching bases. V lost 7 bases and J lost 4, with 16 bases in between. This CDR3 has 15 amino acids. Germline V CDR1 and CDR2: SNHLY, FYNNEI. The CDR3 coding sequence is TGTGCCAGCAACGTCCTACAGGGTAGCACCGGGGAGCTGTTTTTT. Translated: CASNVLQGSTGELFF.

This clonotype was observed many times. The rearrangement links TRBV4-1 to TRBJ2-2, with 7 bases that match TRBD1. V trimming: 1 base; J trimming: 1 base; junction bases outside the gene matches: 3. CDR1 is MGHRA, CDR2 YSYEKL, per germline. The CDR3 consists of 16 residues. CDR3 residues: CASSQAWTGNTGELFF. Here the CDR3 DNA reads TGCGCCAGCAGCCAAGCATGGACAGGGAACACCGGGGAGCTGTTTTTT.

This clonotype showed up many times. In DNA, the CDR3 is TGTGCCACCGACCCATATCAGGGTGGGACCGGGGAGCTGTTTTTT. Translating it yields CATDPYQGGTGELFF. The rearrangement links TRBV2 to TRBJ2-2; perhaps TRBD1 as D (5 bases). The CDR3 sequence is 15 residues long. The V gene lost 10 bases and the J gene lost 5 bases, with 20 bases spanning the gap. Germline assignment: CDR1 SNHLY and CDR2 FYNNEI.

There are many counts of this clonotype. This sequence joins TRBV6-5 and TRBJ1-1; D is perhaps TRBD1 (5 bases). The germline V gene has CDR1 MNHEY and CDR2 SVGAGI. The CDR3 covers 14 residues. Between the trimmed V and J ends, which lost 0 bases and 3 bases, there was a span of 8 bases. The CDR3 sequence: CASSYSLGDTEAFF. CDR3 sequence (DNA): TGTGCCAGCAGTTACTCTTTGGGGGACACTGAAGCTTTCTTT.

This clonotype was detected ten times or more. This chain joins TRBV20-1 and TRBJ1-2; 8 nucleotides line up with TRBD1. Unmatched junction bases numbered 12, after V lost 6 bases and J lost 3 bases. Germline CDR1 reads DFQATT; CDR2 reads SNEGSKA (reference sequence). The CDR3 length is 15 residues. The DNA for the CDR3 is TGCAGTGCAAGCGACGCAGGGGGCGCCGACTATGGCTACACCTTC. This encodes CSASDAGGADYGYTF.

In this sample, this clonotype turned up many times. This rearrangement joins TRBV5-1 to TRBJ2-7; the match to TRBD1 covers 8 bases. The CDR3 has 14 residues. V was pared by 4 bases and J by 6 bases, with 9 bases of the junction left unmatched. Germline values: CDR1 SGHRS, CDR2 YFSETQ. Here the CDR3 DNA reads TGCGCCAGCAGCACCGGGACAGGTCATTCCGAGCAGTACTTC. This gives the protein CASSTGTGHSEQYF.

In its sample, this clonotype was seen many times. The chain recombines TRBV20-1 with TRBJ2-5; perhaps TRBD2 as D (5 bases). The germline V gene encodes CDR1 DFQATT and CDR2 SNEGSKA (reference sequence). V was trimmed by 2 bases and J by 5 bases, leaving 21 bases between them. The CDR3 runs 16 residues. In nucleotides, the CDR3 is TGCAGTGCTAGAATGACCAATAGCGATCCACCCGAGACCCAGTACTTC. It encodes CSARMTNSDPPETQYF.

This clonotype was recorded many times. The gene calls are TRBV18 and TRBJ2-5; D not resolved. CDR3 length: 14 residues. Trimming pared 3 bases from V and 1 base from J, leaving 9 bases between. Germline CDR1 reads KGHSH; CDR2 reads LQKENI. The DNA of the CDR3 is TGTGCCAGCTCACCGGGGATATCCCAAGAGACCCAGTACTTC. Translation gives CASSPGISQETQYF.

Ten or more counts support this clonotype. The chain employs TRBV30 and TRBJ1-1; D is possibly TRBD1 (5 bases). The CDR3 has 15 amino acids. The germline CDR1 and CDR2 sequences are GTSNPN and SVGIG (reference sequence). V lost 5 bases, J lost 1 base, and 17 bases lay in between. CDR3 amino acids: CAWGAWSWENTEAFF. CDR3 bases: TGTGCCTGGGGGGCCTGGTCCTGGGAGAACACTGAAGCTTTCTTT.

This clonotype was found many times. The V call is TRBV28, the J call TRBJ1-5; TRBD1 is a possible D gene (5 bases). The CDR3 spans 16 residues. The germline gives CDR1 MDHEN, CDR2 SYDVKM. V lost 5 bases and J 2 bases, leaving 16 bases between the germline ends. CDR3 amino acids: CASSLTEIQGNQPQHF. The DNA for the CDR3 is TGTGCCAGCAGTCTGACCGAAATACAGGGCAATCAGCCCCAGCATTTT.

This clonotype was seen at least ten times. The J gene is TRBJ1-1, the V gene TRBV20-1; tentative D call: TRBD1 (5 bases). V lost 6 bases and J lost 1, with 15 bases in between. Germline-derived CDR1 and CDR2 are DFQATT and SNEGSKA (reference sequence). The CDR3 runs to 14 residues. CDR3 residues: CSAPALTANTEAFF. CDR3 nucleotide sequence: TGCAGTGCCCCAGCCCTGACAGCGAACACTGAAGCTTTCTTT.

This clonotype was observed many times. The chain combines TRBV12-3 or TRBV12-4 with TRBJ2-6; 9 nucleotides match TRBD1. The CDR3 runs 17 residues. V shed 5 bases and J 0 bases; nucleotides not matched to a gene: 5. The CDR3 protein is CASSQGTGFSGANVLTF. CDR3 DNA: TGTGCCAGCAGTCAGGGGACAGGGTTCTCTGGGGCCAACGTCCTGACTTTC.

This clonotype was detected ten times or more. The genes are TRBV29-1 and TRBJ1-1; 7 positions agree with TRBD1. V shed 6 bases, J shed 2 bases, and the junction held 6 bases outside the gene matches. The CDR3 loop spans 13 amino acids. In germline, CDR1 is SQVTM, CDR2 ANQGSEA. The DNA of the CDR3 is TGCAGCGTCCAGGGGGACCCAAACACTGAAGCTTTCTTT. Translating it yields CSVQGDPNTEAFF.

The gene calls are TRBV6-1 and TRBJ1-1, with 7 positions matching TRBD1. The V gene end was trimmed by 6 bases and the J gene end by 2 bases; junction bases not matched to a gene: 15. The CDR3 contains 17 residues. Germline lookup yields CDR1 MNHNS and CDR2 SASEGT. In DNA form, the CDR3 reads TGTGCCAGCAGACCCTGGTTTTACAGGGGTAGTAACACTGAAGCTTTCTTT. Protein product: CASRPWFYRGSNTEAFF.

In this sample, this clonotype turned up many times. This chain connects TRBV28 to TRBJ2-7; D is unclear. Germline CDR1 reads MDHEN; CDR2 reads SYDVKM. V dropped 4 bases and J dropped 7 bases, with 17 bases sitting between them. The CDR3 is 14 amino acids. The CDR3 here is CASSSRTPVGEQYF. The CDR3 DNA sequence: TGTGCCAGCAGTTCAAGGACCCCGGTGGGGGAGCAGTACTTC. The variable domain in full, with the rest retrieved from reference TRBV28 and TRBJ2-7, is DVKVTQSSRYLVKRTGEKVFLECVQDMDHENMFWYRQDPGLGLRLIYFSYDVKMKEKGDIPEGYSVSREKKERFSLILESASTNQTSMYLCASSSRTPVGEQYFGPGTRLTVT.

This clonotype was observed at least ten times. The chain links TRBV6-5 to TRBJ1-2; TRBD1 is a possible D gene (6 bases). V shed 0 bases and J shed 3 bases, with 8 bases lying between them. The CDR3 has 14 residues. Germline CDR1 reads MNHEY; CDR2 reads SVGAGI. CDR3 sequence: CASSYSNRDYGYTF. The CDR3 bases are TGTGCCAGCAGTTACTCGAACAGGGACTATGGCTACACCTTC.

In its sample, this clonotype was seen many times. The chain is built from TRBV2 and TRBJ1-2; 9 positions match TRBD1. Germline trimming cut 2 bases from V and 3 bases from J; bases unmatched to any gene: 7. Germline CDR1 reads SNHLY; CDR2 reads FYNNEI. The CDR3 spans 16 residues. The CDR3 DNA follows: TGTGCCAGCAGTGAAAGGACAGGGGCCGGGGACTATGGCTACACCTTC. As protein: CASSERTGAGDYGYTF. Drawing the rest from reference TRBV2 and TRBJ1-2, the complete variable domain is EPEVTQTPSHQVTQMGQEVILRCVPISNHLYFYWYRQILGQKVEFLVSFYNNEISEKSEIFDDQFSVERPDGSNFTLKIRSTKLEDSAMYFCASSERTGAGDYGYTFGSGTRLTVV.

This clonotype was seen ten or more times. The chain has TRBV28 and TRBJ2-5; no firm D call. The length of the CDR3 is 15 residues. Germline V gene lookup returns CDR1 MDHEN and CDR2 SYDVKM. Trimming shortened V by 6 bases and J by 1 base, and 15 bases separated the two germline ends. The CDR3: CASRVGSQRQETQYF. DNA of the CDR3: TGTGCCAGCAGAGTGGGCAGCCAACGCCAAGAGACCCAGTACTTC. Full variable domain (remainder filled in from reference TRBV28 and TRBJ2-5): DVKVTQSSRYLVKRTGEKVFLECVQDMDHENMFWYRQDPGLGLRLIYFSYDVKMKEKGDIPEGYSVSREKKERFSLILESASTNQTSMYLCASRVGSQRQETQYFGPGTRLLVL.